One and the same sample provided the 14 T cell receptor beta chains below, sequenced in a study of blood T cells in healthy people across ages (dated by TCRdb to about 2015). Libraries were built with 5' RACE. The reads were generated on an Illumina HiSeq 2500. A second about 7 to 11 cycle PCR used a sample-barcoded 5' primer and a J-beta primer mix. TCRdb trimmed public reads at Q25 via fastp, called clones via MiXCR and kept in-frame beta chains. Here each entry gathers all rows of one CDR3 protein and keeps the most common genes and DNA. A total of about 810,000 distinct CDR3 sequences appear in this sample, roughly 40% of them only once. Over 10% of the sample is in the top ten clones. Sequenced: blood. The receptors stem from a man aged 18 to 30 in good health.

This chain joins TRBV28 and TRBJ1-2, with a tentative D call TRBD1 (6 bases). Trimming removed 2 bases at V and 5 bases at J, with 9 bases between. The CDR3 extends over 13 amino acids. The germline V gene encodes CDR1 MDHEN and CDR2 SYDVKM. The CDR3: CASSLKRGYGYTF. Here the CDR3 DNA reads TGTGCCAGCAGTTTAAAGAGGGGGTATGGCTACACCTTC.

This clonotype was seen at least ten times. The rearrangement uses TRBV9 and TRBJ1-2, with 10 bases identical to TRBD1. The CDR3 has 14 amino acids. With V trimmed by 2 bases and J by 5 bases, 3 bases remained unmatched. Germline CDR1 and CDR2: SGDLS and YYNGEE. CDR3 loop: CASSVGQGDYGYTF. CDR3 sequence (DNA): TGTGCCAGCAGCGTTGGACAGGGGGATTATGGCTACACCTTC.

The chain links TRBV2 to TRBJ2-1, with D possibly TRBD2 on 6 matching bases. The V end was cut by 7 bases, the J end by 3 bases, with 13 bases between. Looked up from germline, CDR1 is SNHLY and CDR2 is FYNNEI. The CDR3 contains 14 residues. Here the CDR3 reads CASNHGSSYNEQFF. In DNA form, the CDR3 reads TGTGCCAGCAACCACGGGAGCAGCTACAATGAGCAGTTCTTC.

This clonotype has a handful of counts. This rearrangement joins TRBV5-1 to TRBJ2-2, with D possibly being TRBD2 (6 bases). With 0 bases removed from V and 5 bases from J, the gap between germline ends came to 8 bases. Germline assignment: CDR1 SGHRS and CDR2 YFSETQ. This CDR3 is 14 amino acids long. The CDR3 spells CASSLEGGTGELFF. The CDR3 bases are TGCGCCAGCAGCTTGGAGGGAGGAACCGGGGAGCTGTTTTTT.

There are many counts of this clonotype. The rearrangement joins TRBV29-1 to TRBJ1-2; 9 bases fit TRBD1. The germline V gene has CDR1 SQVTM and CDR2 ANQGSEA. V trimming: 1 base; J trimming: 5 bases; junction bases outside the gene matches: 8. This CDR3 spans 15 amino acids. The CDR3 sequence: CSVEGGTGFSYGYTF. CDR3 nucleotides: TGCAGCGTTGAAGGGGGGACAGGGTTTTCGTATGGCTACACCTTC.

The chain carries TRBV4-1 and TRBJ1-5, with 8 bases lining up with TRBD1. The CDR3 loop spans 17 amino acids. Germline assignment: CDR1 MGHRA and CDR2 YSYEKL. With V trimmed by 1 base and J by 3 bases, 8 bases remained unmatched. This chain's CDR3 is CASSQGGQGFVNQPQHF. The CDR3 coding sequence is TGCGCCAGCAGCCAAGGAGGACAGGGTTTCGTCAATCAGCCCCAGCATTTT.

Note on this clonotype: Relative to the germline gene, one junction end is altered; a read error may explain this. The CDR3 is CASSEEGTPYNGQFF. CDR3 sequence (DNA): TGTGCCAGCAGTGAAGAGGGGACACCTTACAATGGGCAGTTCTTC. The rearrangement joins TRBV2 to TRBJ2-1; tentatively, D is TRBD1 (6 bases). CDR3 length: 15 amino acids. CDR1 and CDR2 (germline): SNHLY, FYNNEI.

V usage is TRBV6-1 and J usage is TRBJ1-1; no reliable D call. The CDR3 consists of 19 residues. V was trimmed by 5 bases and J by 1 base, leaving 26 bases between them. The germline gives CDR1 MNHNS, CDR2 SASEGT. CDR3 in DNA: TGTGCCAGCAGTATCCCCTTAGGTGATCGCCGGAGGGCGAACACTGAAGCTTTCTTT. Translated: CASSIPLGDRRRANTEAFF.

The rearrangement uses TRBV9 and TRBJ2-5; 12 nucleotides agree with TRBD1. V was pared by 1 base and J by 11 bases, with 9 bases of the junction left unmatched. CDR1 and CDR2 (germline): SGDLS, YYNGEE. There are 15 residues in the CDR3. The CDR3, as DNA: TGTGCCAGCAGCGTATACGGGACAGGGGGCAATGAGCAGTACTTC. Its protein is CASSVYGTGGNEQYF.

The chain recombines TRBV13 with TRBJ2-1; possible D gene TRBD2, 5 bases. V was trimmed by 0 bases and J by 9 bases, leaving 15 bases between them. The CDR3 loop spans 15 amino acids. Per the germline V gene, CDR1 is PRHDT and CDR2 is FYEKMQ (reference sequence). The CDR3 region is CASSLGRGWYGEQFF. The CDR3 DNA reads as TGTGCCAGCAGCTTAGGTAGAGGGTGGTATGGTGAGCAGTTCTTC.

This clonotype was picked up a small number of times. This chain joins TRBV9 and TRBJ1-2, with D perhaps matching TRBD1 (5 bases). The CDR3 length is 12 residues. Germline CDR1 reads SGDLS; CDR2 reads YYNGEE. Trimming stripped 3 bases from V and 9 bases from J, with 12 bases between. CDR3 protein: CASSATDSRYTF. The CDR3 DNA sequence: TGTGCCAGCAGCGCGACCGACAGTCGCTACACCTTC.

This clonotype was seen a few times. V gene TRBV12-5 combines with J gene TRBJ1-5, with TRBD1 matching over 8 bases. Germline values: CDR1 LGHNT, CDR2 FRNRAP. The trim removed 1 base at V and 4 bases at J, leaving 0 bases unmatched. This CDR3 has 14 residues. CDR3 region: CASGLGQGNQPQHF. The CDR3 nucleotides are TGTGCTAGTGGTTTGGGACAGGGGAATCAGCCCCAGCATTTT.

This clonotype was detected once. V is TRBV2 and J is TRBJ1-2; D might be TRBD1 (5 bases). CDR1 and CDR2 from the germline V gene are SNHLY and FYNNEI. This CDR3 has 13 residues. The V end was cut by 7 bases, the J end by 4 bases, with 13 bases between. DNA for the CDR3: TGTGCCAGCATACCGGGCGGGGGCTATGGCTACACCTTC. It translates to CASIPGGGYGYTF. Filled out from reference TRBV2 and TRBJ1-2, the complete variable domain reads EPEVTQTPSHQVTQMGQEVILRCVPISNHLYFYWYRQILGQKVEFLVSFYNNEISEKSEIFDDQFSVERPDGSNFTLKIRSTKLEDSAMYFCASIPGGGYGYTFGSGTRLTVV.

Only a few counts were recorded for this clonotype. In DNA, the CDR3 is TGCGCCAGCAGCCAAGAAAGCGGGACCTCCAATGAGCAGTACTTC. It is translated as CASSQESGTSNEQYF. The chain is built from TRBV4-3 and TRBJ2-7, with TRBD2 matching 7 bases. This CDR3 is built from 15 residues. J was trimmed by 7 bases and V by 0 bases; bases with no gene match: 9. Germline lookup yields CDR1 LGHNA and CDR2 YSLEER.